This T cell receptor beta chain is from a study of cytomegalovirus exposure and HLA in healthy donors. Findings of the study overall: Later examination showed HLA-associated TCR beta chains had greater clonal expansion than equally common others. Reportedly, HLA-A and HLA-B alleles of most subjects were accurately predicted from TCR beta. Common viral pathogens were later found to be apparently linked to several of the most significant clusters.

A few counts support this clone. What it recognizes is unknown. PCR was performed using 60 Vbeta and 13 Jbeta primers. Here immunoSEQ multiplex PCR was the method, and the copy in TCRdb shows in-frame clones only, minus some. Among under 200,000 clones, 82% were seen once, and the ten largest hold approximately 1.5%. Trimming removed 0 bases at V and 1 base at J, with 12 bases between. The CDR3 totals 16 residues. The germline gives CDR1 LGHNA, CDR2 YSLEER. The chain employs TRBV4-3 and TRBJ1-1; no clear D gene. Material for sequencing was PBMCs. This clonotype originated in a girl aged 5-17 years in good health and CMV-seropositive. Here the CDR3 DNA reads TGCGCCAGCAGCCAAGAAGGGAGAGGCAGGAACACTGAAGCTTTCTTT. Translated, it gives CASSQEGRGRNTEAFF.